The 28 T cell receptor beta chains in this list originate from one sample, sequenced in a study of shared clonotypes between healthy human individuals. The method was immunoSEQ multiplex PCR; TCRdb's version includes in-frame clones alone and lacks a portion of them. Of about 700,000 clones listed, around 72% are singletons. What was sequenced was memory CD4+ T cells sorted from blood. Regarding subset: CD45RA-negative fraction. The origin of the receptors is a woman aged 30 to 39 in good health.

The chain carries TRBV18 and TRBJ2-3; 9 bases are shared with TRBD2. V lost 3 bases and J lost 4; bases outside the gene matches: 5. CDR1 and CDR2 (germline): KGHSH, LQKENI. The CDR3 runs to 15 residues. This CDR3 is CASSPPSGNADTQYF. As DNA, the CDR3 is TGTGCCAGCTCACCGCCTAGCGGGAACGCAGATACGCAGTATTTT.

The chain links TRBV5-6 to TRBJ2-2, with D tentatively TRBD2 (6 bases). The CDR3 contains 16 residues. In germline, CDR1 is SGHDT, CDR2 YYEEEE. The V and J ends lost 2 bases and 3 bases respectively, with 14 bases between them. DNA for the CDR3: TGTGCCAGCAGCTTTCGTCAAGCGGGCTACACCGGGGAGCTGTTTTTT. Translating gives CASSFRQAGYTGELFF. Complete variable domain (other parts from reference TRBV5-6 and TRBJ2-2): DAGVTQSPTHLIKTRGQQVTLRCSPKSGHDTVSWYQQALGQGPQFIFQYYEEEERQRGNFPDRFSGHQFPNYSSELNVNALLLGDSALYLCASSFRQAGYTGELFFGEGSRLTVL.

The V call is TRBV10-3, the J call TRBJ1-1; TRBD1 matches at 9 bases. The germline CDR1 and CDR2 sequences are ENHRY and SYGVKD. The CDR3 contains 12 residues. V shed 6 bases and J 7 bases; nucleotides not matched to a gene: 3. The CDR3 spells CAIRPTGGEAFF. In nucleotides, the CDR3 is TGTGCCATCAGGCCGACAGGGGGTGAAGCTTTCTTT.

The chain joins TRBV5-1 to TRBJ2-7; TRBD2 matches at 10 bases. Germline loops: CDR1 SGHRS, CDR2 YFSETQ. The V and J ends lost 2 bases and 6 bases, in that order; junction bases with no gene match: 8. The CDR3 loop spans 15 amino acids. The CDR3 DNA sequence: TGCGCCAGCAGCTTTGGCACTAGCGGGATGGCCGAGCAGTACTTC. It specifies CASSFGTSGMAEQYF.

The gene calls are TRBV5-1 and TRBJ2-5; D remains ambiguous. The germline CDR1 and CDR2 sequences are SGHRS and YFSETQ. V lost 0 bases and J lost 4, with 13 bases in between. The CDR3 consists of 15 residues. Written as DNA, the CDR3 is TGCGCCAGCAGCTTGGGTCCGGTAGGAACAGAGACCCAGTACTTC. It encodes CASSLGPVGTETQYF. Supplemented by reference TRBV5-1 and TRBJ2-5, the full variable domain reads KAGVTQTPRYLIKTRGQQVTLSCSPISGHRSVSWYQQTPGQGLQFLFEYFSETQRNKGNFPGRFSGRQFSNSRSEMNVSTLELGDSALYLCASSLGPVGTETQYFGPGTRLLVL.

About this clone: Other DNA sequences in this specimen translate into the identical CDR3. This chain uses TRBV5-1 with TRBJ2-1; D is perhaps TRBD2 (6 bases). Trimming took off 4 bases at V and 1 base at J, with 12 bases between the two ends. Germline CDR1 and CDR2: SGHRS and YFSETQ. This CDR3 has 15 residues. The CDR3 region is CASSAGSGSYNEQFF. Here the CDR3 DNA reads TGCGCCAGCAGCGCAGGTAGCGGTTCCTACAATGAGCAGTTCTTC.

The gene calls are TRBV25-1 and TRBJ2-1; 12 nucleotides match TRBD2. The CDR3 loop spans 17 amino acids. Looked up from germline, CDR1 is MGHDK and CDR2 is SYGVNS. The junction had 11 bases not matched to a gene; V was cut back by 2 bases and J by 9 bases. The CDR3, as DNA: TGTGCCAGCAGTGAAAGGGCCTCTAGCGGGAGGGCCAGTGAGCAGTTCTTC. It is translated as CASSERASSGRASEQFF.

V and J are TRBV5-1 and TRBJ1-3; weak D call: TRBD1 (5 bases). V lost 9 bases and J lost 2, with 21 bases in between. This CDR3 is built from 16 residues. Germline V gene sequence: CDR1 SGHRS, CDR2 YFSETQ. The DNA of the CDR3 is TGCGCCACCAGACCGACCAGGGCCCCTCCTGGAAACACCATATATTTT. This encodes CATRPTRAPPGNTIYF.

V and J are TRBV5-1 and TRBJ2-2; D call uncertain. Germline V lookup: CDR1 SGHRS, CDR2 YFSETQ. The germline V and J ends were trimmed by 0 bases and 5 bases, with 8 bases remaining between them. This CDR3 is built from 14 residues. CDR3 bases: TGCGCCAGCAGCTTGGTTGGAGCGACCGGGGAGCTGTTTTTT. This encodes CASSLVGATGELFF. The variable domain in full, with the rest retrieved from reference TRBV5-1 and TRBJ2-2, is KAGVTQTPRYLIKTRGQQVTLSCSPISGHRSVSWYQQTPGQGLQFLFEYFSETQRNKGNFPGRFSGRQFSNSRSEMNVSTLELGDSALYLCASSLVGATGELFFGEGSRLTVL.

The J gene is TRBJ2-2, the V gene TRBV7-2; weak D call: TRBD2 (6 bases). V shed 5 bases and J shed 1 base, with 14 bases lying between them. The V gene's germline CDR1 is SGHTA and CDR2 FQGNSA. The CDR3 has 16 amino acids. The CDR3 sequence: CASSPRLDLNTGELFF. Written as DNA, the CDR3 is TGTGCCAGCAGCCCCCGACTAGACTTGAACACCGGGGAGCTGTTTTTT.

This clone was counted ten times or more. Other DNA sequences in this sample translate to the same CDR3. The chain combines TRBV7-3 with TRBJ2-5, with a weak D call TRBD1 (6 bases). Germline V CDR1 and CDR2: SGHTA, FQGTGA. The CDR3 extends over 13 amino acids. The germline V and J ends were trimmed by 2 bases and 2 bases, with 6 bases remaining between them. CDR3 sequence reads: CASSLGQQETQYF. Here the CDR3 DNA reads TGTGCCAGCAGCTTAGGACAGCAAGAGACCCAGTACTTC.

The CDR3 here is CAWSVGRQHEQYF. As DNA, the CDR3 is TGTGCCTGGAGTGTAGGTCGGCAGCACGAGCAGTACTTC. The rearrangement uses TRBV30 and TRBJ2-7, with D unclear. Germline V CDR1 and CDR2: GTSNPN, SVGIG (reference sequence). The CDR3 runs 13 residues. With 0 bases removed from V and 5 bases from J, the gap between germline ends came to 11 bases. Combining the CDR3 with reference TRBV30 and TRBJ2-7 gives the whole variable domain SQTIHQWPATLVQPVGSPLSLECTVEGTSNPNLYWYRQAAGRGLQLLFYSVGIGQISSEVPQNLSASRPQDRQFILSSKKLLLSDSGFYLCAWSVGRQHEQYFGPGTRLTVT.

This chain links TRBV5-1 with TRBJ2-2, with 14 bases aligning to TRBD2. The CDR3 length is 19 residues. Unmatched junction bases numbered 16, after V lost 4 bases and J lost 8 bases. CDR1 and CDR2 (germline): SGHRS, YFSETQ. CDR3: CASSPMGLAGEVGRGELFF. CDR3 bases: TGCGCCAGCAGCCCCATGGGACTAGCGGGAGAAGTTGGGCGAGGGGAGCTGTTTTTT.

The gene calls are TRBV2 and TRBJ2-1; the match to TRBD1 covers 10 bases. Germline-derived CDR1 and CDR2 are SNHLY and FYNNEI. With V trimmed by 4 bases and J by 13 bases, 4 bases remained unmatched. CDR3 length equals 12 residues. The CDR3 bases are TGTGCCAGCAGTGGGGACAGGGGCTCACAGTTCTTC. Protein product: CASSGDRGSQFF.

This clone has ten or more counts. The DNA of the CDR3 is TGTGCCATCAGTGAGCGGGAGGGATCATCAGATACGCAGTATTTT. The encoded protein is CAISEREGSSDTQYF. The chain is built from TRBV10-3 and TRBJ2-3; 8 nucleotides match TRBD2. This CDR3 contains 15 residues. Germline CDR1 ENHRY, CDR2 SYGVKD. The J segment lost 4 bases and the V segment lost 2 bases, leaving 5 bases of the junction unmatched.

The genes are TRBV13 and TRBJ2-7; no firm D call. This CDR3 spans 14 amino acids. Per germline, CDR1 PRHDT and CDR2 FYEKMQ (reference sequence). V was cut by 5 bases and J by 5 bases, with 16 bases left in between. As DNA, the CDR3 is TGTGCCAGCAGCAGAGAGGAGATCCCCCACGAGCAGTACTTC. It codes for CASSREEIPHEQYF.

V gene TRBV7-8 combines with J gene TRBJ1-1; D not resolved. Germline lookup yields CDR1 SGHVS and CDR2 FQNEAQ. Trimming removed 0 bases from V and 8 bases from J, with 10 bases in between. The CDR3 consists of 13 residues. The CDR3 nucleotides read TGTGCCAGCAGCTTAGCGCCGGCTGGGGAAGCTTTCTTT. Translated: CASSLAPAGEAFF.

V is TRBV7-9 and J is TRBJ1-4; no clear D. The germline V and J ends were trimmed by 5 bases and 4 bases, with 14 bases remaining between them. The CDR3 has 15 residues. Germline CDR1 is SEHNR and CDR2 is FQNEAQ (reference sequence). The chain's CDR3 is CASSPTRMGNEKLFF. The CDR3 nucleotides read TGTGCCAGCAGCCCCACAAGAATGGGTAATGAAAAACTGTTTTTT.

The CDR3: CASSEGRILAGLSYEQYF. In DNA, the CDR3 is TGTGCCAGCAGTGAGGGTCGGATACTAGCGGGGTTGTCCTACGAGCAGTACTTC. J is TRBJ2-7 and V is TRBV2; TRBD2 agrees at 10 bases. V was pared by 3 bases and J by 1 base, with 12 bases of the junction left unmatched. This CDR3 region has 18 residues. CDR1 is SNHLY, CDR2 FYNNEI, per germline.

This clone has only a few counts. The V call is TRBV4-1, the J call TRBJ1-4, with 8 bases that match TRBD1. J was trimmed by 6 bases and V by 0 bases; bases with no gene match: 3. The V gene's germline CDR1 is MGHRA and CDR2 YSYEKL. There are 15 residues in the CDR3. The chain's CDR3 is CASSQERDRYEKLFF. Written as DNA, the CDR3 is TGCGCCAGCAGCCAAGAGAGGGACAGGTATGAAAAACTGTTTTTT.

V and J are TRBV30 and TRBJ2-7; maybe TRBD1 (6 bases). Germline V CDR1 and CDR2: GTSNPN, SVGIG (reference sequence). V lost 4 bases and J lost 2, with 18 bases in between. This CDR3 is built from 15 residues. The CDR3 region has the DNA TGTGCCTGGAACACACCCGGGACATGGACCTACGAGCAGTACTTC. Amino acid sequence: CAWNTPGTWTYEQYF.

This clone was seen only a few times. The chain combines TRBV9 with TRBJ2-2; D not resolved. This CDR3 contains 14 residues. Germline V gene sequence: CDR1 SGDLS, CDR2 YYNGEE. V lost 2 bases to trimming and J lost 6 bases, with 11 bases between them. The CDR3 spells CASSVTGNPGELFF. The CDR3 DNA reads as TGTGCCAGCAGCGTGACGGGTAACCCCGGGGAGCTGTTTTTT. Filled out from reference TRBV9 and TRBJ2-2, the complete variable domain reads DSGVTQTPKHLITATGQRVTLRCSPRSGDLSVYWYQQSLDQGLQFLIQYYNGEERAKGNILERFSAQQFPDLHSELNLSSLELGDSALYFCASSVTGNPGELFFGEGSRLTVL.

For the CDR3, the DNA is TGTGCCAGCAGCTTAGTAGCGGTTGGTGGCTACACCTTC. It codes for CASSLVAVGGYTF. The chain couples TRBV7-2 to TRBJ1-2; D call uncertain. Germline V CDR1 and CDR2: SGHTA, FQGNSA. The CDR3 is 13 residues long. Trimming cost V 1 base and J 7 bases, with 10 bases left between them.

The chain combines TRBV9 with TRBJ1-3; no reliable D call. Germline assignment: CDR1 SGDLS and CDR2 YYNGEE. Between the trimmed V and J ends, which lost 3 bases and 2 bases, there was a span of 9 bases. This CDR3 has 14 amino acids. CDR3 DNA: TGTGCCAGCAGCGCGACCCGCACTGGAAACACCATATATTTT. It translates to CASSATRTGNTIYF.

The V and J genes are TRBV6-5 and TRBJ2-3; tentatively, D is TRBD1 (6 bases). V dropped 2 bases and J dropped 4 bases, with 10 bases sitting between them. The V gene's germline CDR1 is MNHEY and CDR2 SVGAGI. The CDR3 sequence is 14 residues long. This CDR3 reads CASSYRDTADTQYF. The CDR3 DNA reads TGTGCCAGCAGTTACAGGGACACAGCAGATACGCAGTATTTT.

This clone was recorded a few times. The V and J genes are TRBV5-1 and TRBJ1-3; possibly TRBD1 for D (5 bases). The CDR3 extends over 15 amino acids. V gave up 0 bases and J gave up 0 bases, with 7 bases separating them. CDR1 and CDR2 from the germline V gene are SGHRS and YFSETQ. The chain's CDR3 is CASSLVGVSGNTIYF. The CDR3 bases are TGCGCCAGCAGCTTGGTAGGGGTCTCTGGAAACACCATATATTTT.

A few counts support this clone. The CDR3 loop reads CASSLFLYDEQFF. CDR3 nucleotides: TGTGCCAGCAGCTTATTTCTATACGACGAGCAGTTCTTC. The chain has TRBV7-8 and TRBJ2-1, with D uncertain. CDR1 SGHVS and CDR2 FQNEAQ come from the germline V gene. The CDR3 extends over 13 amino acids. V lost 2 bases and J lost 10, with 12 bases in between.

CDR3 DNA: TGTGCCAGCAACCCTAGCGGGAGCTCCTACAATGAGCAGTTCTTC. This encodes CASNPSGSSYNEQFF. The rearrangement uses TRBV6-1 and TRBJ2-1; 10 bases match TRBD2. Germline V gene data show CDR1 as MNHNS and CDR2 as SASEGT. V shed 7 bases and J 0 bases; nucleotides not matched to a gene: 3. CDR3 size: 15 residues.